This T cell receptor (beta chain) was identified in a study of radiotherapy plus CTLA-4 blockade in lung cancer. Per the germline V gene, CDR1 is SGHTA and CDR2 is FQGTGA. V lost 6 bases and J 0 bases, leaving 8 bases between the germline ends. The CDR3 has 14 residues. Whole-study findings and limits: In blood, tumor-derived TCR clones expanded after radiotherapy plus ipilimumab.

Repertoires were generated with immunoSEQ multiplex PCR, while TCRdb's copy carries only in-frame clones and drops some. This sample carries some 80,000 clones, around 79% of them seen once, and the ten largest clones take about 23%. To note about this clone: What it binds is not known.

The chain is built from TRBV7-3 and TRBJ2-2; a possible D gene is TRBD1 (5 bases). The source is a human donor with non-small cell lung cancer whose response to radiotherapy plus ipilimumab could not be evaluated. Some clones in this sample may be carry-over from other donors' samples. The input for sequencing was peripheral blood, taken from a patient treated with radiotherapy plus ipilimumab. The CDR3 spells CASRPTANTGELFF. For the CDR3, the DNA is TGTGCCAGCAGACCGACAGCGAACACCGGGGAGCTGTTTTTT. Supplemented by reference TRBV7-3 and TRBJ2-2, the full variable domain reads GAGVSQTPSNKVTEKGKYVELRCDPISGHTALYWYRQSLGQGPEFLIYFQGTGAADDSGLPNDRFFAVRPEGSVSTLKIQRTERGDSAVYLCASRPTANTGELFFGEGSRLTVL.